Following are 6 T cell receptor beta chains from one sample sequenced in a study of blood T cell repertoires in COVID-19. Profiled with immunoSEQ multiplex PCR; TCRdb holds only in-frame clones, not every one. The sample has approximately 270,000 clones, 87% seen once. What was sequenced was peripheral blood. The receptors were gathered from a man aged 18-30 years with active or convalescent COVID-19.

The V and J genes are TRBV6-2 or TRBV6-3 and TRBJ1-1; no firm D call. V was pared by 2 bases and J by 2 bases, with 15 bases between. The CDR3 runs to 16 residues. Germline assignment: CDR1 MNHEY and CDR2 SVGEGT. CDR3 nucleotide sequence: TGTGCCAGCAGTTACCGCCCCTTGTCGAGCAACACTGAAGCTTTCTTT. Translation: CASSYRPLSSNTEAFF.

The gene calls are TRBV2 and TRBJ1-3; D gene ambiguous. The V gene's germline CDR1 is SNHLY and CDR2 FYNNEI. The length of the CDR3 is 14 residues. V was trimmed by 7 bases and J by 0 bases, leaving 10 bases between them. For the CDR3, the DNA is TGTGCCAGCAACTGGGCTCTCTCTGGAAACACCATATATTTT. Translation: CASNWALSGNTIYF.

This chain links TRBV2 with TRBJ2-1; TRBD2 matches at 7 bases. V lost 5 bases, J lost 15 bases, and 7 bases stayed unmatched. Germline V gives CDR1 SNHLY, CDR2 FYNNEI. This CDR3 has 11 amino acids. CDR3 sequence reads: CASSPGLGAFF. CDR3 DNA sequence: TGTGCCAGCAGTCCCGGACTAGGGGCGTTCTTC.

This clone was counted a single time. The V and J genes are TRBV28 and TRBJ1-6; TRBD1 agrees at 9 bases. Trimming took 3 bases from V and 6 from J; bases not matched to a gene: 3. The CDR3 is 15 residues long. Germline CDR1 MDHEN, CDR2 SYDVKM. CDR3 coding DNA: TGTGCCAGCAGTTTCCTACAGGGGGCTAATTCACCCCTCCACTTT. Its protein product is CASSFLQGANSPLHF.

This chain connects TRBV18 to TRBJ1-6; a weak D match, TRBD1 (6 bases). The V gene's germline CDR1 is KGHSH and CDR2 LQKENI. The CDR3 runs 15 residues. The V gene lost 3 bases and the J gene lost 1 base, with 7 bases spanning the gap. The CDR3 DNA reads TGTGCCAGCTCACCTCAGGGGTCCTATAATTCACCCCTCCACTTT. Protein sequence: CASSPQGSYNSPLHF.

The chain couples TRBV5-4 to TRBJ1-1; 7 bases map to TRBD1. Germline CDR1 SGHNT, CDR2 YYREEE (reference sequence). J lost 4 bases, V lost 4 bases, and 10 bases had no gene match. The CDR3 consists of 15 residues. The CDR3 nucleotides read TGTGCCAGCAGCACTCGACAGGGAAGTCTCACTGAAGCTTTCTTT. This sequence encodes CASSTRQGSLTEAFF.